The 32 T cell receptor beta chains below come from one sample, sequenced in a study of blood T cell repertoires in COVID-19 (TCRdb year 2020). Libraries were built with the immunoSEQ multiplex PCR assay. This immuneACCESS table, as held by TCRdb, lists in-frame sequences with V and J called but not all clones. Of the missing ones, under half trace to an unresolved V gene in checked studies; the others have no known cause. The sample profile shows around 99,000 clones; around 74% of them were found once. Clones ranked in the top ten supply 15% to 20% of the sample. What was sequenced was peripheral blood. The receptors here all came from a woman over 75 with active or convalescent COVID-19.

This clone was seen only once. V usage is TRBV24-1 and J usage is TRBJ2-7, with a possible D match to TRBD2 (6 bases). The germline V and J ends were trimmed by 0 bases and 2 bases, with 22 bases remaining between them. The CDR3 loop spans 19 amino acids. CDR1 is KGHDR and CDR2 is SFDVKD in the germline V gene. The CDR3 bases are TGTGCCACCAGTGATTTGCTGCTCGGGGGACTGAAACTAACCTACGAGCAGTACTTC. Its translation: CATSDLLLGGLKLTYEQYF.

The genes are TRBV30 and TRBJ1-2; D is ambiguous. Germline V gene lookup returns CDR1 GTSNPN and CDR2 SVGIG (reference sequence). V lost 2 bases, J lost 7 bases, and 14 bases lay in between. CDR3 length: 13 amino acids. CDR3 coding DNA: TGTGCCTGGAGTTCCCTCGGAGGAGGTGGCTACACCTTC. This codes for CAWSSLGGGGYTF.

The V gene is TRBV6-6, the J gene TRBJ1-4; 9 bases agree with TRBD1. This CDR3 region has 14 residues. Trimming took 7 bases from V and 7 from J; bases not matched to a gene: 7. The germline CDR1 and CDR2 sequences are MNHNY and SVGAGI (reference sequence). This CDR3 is CASTLGQGGEKLFF. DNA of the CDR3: TGTGCCAGCACCCTGGGACAGGGAGGTGAAAAACTGTTTTTT.

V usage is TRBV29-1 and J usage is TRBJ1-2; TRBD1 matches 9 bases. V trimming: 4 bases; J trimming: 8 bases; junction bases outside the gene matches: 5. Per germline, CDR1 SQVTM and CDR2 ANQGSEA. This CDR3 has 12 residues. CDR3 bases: TGCAGCGTTGGGGGGGACAGGGAAGGCTACACCTTC. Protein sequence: CSVGGDREGYTF.

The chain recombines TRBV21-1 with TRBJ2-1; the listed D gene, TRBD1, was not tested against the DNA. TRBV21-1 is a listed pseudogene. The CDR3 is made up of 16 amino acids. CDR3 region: CASSKSDRGSDNEQFF. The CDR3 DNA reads TGTGCCAGCAGCAAGTCTGACAGGGGATCGGACAATGAGCAGTTCTTC.

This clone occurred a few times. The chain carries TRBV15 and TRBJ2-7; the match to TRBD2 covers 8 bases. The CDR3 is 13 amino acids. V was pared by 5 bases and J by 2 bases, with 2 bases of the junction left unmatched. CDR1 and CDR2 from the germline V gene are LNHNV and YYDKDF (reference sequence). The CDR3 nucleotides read TGTGCCACCAGCTGGGGACTAGCCTACGAGCAGTACTTC. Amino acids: CATSWGLAYEQYF.

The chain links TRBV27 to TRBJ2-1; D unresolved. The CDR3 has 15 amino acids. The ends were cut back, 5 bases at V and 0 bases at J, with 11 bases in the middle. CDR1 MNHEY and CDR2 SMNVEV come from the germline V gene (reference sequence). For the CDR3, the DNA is TGTGCCAGCAGTCCCCACGGAGACTCCTACAATGAGCAGTTCTTC. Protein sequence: CASSPHGDSYNEQFF.

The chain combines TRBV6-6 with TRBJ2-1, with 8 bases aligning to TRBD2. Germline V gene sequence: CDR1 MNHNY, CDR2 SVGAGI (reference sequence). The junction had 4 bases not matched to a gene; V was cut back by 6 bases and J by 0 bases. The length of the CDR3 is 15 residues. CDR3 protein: CASRSSGSSYNEQFF. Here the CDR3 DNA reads TGTGCCAGCAGGTCGAGCGGGAGCTCCTACAATGAGCAGTTCTTC.

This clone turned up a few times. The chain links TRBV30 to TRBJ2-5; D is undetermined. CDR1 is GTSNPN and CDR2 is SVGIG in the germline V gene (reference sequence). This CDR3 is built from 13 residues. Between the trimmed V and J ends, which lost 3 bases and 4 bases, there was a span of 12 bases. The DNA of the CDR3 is TGTGCCTGGAGATATAGCTTCGCAGAGACCCAGTACTTC. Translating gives CAWRYSFAETQYF.

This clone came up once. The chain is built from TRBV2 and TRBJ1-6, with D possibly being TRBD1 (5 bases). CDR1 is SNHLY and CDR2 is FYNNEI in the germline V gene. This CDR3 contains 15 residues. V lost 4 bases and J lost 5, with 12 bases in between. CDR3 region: CASSGGLSNNSPLHF. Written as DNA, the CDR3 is TGTGCCAGCAGTGGGGGACTGAGCAATAATTCACCCCTCCACTTT. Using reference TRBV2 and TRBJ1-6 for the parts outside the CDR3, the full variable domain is EPEVTQTPSHQVTQMGQEVILRCVPISNHLYFYWYRQILGQKVEFLVSFYNNEISEKSEIFDDQFSVERPDGSNFTLKIRSTKLEDSAMYFCASSGGLSNNSPLHFGNGTRLTVT.

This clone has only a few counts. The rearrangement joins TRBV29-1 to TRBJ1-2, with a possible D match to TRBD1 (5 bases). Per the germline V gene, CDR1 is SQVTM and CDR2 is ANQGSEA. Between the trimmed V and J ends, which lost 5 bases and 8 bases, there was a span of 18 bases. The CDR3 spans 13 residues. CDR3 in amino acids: CSVPFQDTRGYTF. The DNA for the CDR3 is TGCAGCGTTCCTTTTCAGGACACGCGAGGCTACACCTTC.

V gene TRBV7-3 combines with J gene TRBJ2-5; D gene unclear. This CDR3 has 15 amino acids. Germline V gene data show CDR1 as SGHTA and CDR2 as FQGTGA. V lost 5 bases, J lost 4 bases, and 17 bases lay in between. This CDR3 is CASSLDAEHSETQYF. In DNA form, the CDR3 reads TGTGCCAGCAGCCTAGACGCAGAGCACTCAGAGACCCAGTACTTC.

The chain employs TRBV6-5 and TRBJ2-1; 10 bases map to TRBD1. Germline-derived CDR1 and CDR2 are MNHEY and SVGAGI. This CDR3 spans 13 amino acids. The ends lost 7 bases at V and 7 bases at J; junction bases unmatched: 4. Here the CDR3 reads CASNGQGVNEQFF. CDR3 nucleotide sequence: TGTGCCAGCAATGGACAGGGGGTAAATGAGCAGTTCTTC.

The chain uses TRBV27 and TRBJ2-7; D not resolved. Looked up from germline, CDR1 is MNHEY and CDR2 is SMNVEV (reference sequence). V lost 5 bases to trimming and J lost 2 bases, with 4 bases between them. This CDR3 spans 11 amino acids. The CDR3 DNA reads TGTGCCAGCAGTCTAGCCTACGAGCAGTACTTC. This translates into CASSLAYEQYF.

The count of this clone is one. This CDR3 reads CASSSPGTDGYTF. The CDR3 bases are TGTGCCAGCAGTTCCCCGGGGACTGATGGCTACACCTTC. The chain uses TRBV6-5 and TRBJ1-2; D perhaps matches TRBD1 (5 bases). V was cut by 4 bases and J by 6 bases, with 12 bases left in between. The CDR3 extends over 13 amino acids. The V gene's germline CDR1 is MNHEY and CDR2 SVGAGI.

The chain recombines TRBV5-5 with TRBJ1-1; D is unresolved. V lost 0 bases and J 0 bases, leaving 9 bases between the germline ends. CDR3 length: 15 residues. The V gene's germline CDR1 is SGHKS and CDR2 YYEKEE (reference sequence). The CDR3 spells CASSLEPGLNTEAFF. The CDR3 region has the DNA TGTGCCAGCAGCTTGGAGCCGGGTCTGAACACTGAAGCTTTCTTT.

CDR3 protein: CSATTNYGYTF. In DNA form, the CDR3 reads TGCAGTGCAACAACCAACTATGGCTACACCTTC. V and J are TRBV20-1 and TRBJ1-2; D uncertain. Germline CDR1 DFQATT, CDR2 SNEGSKA (reference sequence). Trimming shortened V by 6 bases and J by 2 bases, and 7 bases separated the two germline ends. The CDR3 extends over 11 amino acids.

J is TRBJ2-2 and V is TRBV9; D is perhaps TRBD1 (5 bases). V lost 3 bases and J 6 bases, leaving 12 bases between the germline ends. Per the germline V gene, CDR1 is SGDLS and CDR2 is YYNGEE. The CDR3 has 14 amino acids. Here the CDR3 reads CASSARTTAGELFF. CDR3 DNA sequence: TGTGCCAGCAGCGCCAGGACAACGGCCGGGGAGCTGTTTTTT. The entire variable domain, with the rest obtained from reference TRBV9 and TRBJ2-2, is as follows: DSGVTQTPKHLITATGQRVTLRCSPRSGDLSVYWYQQSLDQGLQFLIQYYNGEERAKGNILERFSAQQFPDLHSELNLSSLELGDSALYFCASSARTTAGELFFGEGSRLTVL.

In DNA form, the CDR3 reads TGTGCCAGCAGCGTCAGACTAGCAGGAAACAATGAGCAGTTCTTC. It specifies CASSVRLAGNNEQFF. This chain connects TRBV9 to TRBJ2-1, with 7 bases aligning to TRBD2. V shed 2 bases, J shed 5 bases, and the junction held 7 bases outside the gene matches. Germline CDR1 SGDLS, CDR2 YYNGEE. The CDR3 has 15 residues.

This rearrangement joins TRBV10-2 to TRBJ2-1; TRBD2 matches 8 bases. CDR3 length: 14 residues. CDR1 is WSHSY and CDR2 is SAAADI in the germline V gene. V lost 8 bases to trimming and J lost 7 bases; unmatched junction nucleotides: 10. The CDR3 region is CASLWAGGENEQFF. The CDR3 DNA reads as TGCGCCAGCCTGTGGGCGGGAGGAGAAAATGAGCAGTTCTTC.

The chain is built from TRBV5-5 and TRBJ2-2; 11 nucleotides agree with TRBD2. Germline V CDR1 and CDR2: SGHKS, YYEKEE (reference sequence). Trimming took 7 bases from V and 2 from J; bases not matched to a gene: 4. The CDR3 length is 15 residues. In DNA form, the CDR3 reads TGTGCCAGCGCGCTAGCGGGAGGTAACACCGGGGAGCTGTTTTTT. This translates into CASALAGGNTGELFF.

The CDR3 bases are TGTGCCAGCAGCTTCAAACAGGGTTCCCCCTACGAGCAGTACTTC. As protein: CASSFKQGSPYEQYF. The V gene is TRBV5-4, the J gene TRBJ2-7; weak D call: TRBD1 (6 bases). There are 15 residues in the CDR3. Germline V CDR1 and CDR2: SGHNT, YYREEE (reference sequence). The V and J ends lost 2 bases and 2 bases respectively, with 14 bases between them.

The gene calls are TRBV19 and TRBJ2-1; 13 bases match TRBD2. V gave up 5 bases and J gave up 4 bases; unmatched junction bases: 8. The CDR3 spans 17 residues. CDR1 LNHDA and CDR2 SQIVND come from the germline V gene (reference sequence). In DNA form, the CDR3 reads TGTGCCAGTAGTCCACGGACTAGCGGGAGTACGTACAATGAGCAGTTCTTC. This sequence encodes CASSPRTSGSTYNEQFF. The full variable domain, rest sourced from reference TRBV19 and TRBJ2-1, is DGGITQSPKYLFRKEGQNVTLSCEQNLNHDAMYWYRQDPGQGLRLIYYSQIVNDFQKGDIAEGYSVSREKKESFPLTVTSAQKNPTAFYLCASSPRTSGSTYNEQFFGPGTRLTVL.

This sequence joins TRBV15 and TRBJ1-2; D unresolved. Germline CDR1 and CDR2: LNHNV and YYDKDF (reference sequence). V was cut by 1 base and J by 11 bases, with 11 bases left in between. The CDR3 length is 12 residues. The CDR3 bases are TGTGCCACCAGCAGAGCTGACCAGCGGTACACCTTC. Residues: CATSRADQRYTF.

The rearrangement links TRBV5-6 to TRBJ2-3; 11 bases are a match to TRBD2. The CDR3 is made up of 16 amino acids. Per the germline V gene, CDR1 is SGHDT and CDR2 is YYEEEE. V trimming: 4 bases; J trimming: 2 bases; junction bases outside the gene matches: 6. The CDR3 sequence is CASSRISGRATDTQYF. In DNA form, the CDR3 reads TGTGCCAGCAGCCGAATTAGCGGGAGGGCCACAGATACGCAGTATTTT.

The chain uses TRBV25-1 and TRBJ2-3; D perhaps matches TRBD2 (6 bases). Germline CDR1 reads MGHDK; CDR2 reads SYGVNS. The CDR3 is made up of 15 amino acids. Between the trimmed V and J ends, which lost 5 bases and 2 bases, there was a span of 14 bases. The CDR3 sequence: CASSPSTGLTDTQYF. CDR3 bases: TGTGCCAGCAGTCCATCGACGGGACTCACAGATACGCAGTATTTT.

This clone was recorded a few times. As DNA, the CDR3 is TGTGCCAGCAGCCCTGGGACTCTTAGGAGCACAGATACGCAGTATTTT. Translation gives CASSPGTLRSTDTQYF. The V and J genes are TRBV7-8 and TRBJ2-3; a weak D match, TRBD2 (6 bases). V lost 5 bases, J lost 0 bases, and 15 bases lay in between. The CDR3 contains 16 residues. Germline V lookup: CDR1 SGHVS, CDR2 FQNEAQ.

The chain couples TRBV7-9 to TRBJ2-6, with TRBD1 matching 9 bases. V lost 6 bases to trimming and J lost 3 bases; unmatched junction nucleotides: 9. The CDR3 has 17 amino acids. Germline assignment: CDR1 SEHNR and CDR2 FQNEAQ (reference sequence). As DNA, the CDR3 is TGTGCCAGCAGTGGATTGACAGGGGGTCTTGGGGCCAACGTCCTGACTTTC. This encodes CASSGLTGGLGANVLTF. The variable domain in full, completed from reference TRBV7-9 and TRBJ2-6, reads DTGVSQNPRHKITKRGQNVTFRCDPISEHNRLYWYRQTLGQGPEFLTYFQNEAQLEKSRLLSDRFSAERPKGSFSTLEIQRTEQGDSAMYLCASSGLTGGLGANVLTFGAGSRLTVL.

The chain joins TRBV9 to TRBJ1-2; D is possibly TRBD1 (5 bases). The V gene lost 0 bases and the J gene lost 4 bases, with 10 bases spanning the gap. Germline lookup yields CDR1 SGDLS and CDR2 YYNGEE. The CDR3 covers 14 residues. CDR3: CASSVGQGSYGYTF. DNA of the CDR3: TGTGCCAGCAGCGTAGGTCAGGGATCCTATGGCTACACCTTC.

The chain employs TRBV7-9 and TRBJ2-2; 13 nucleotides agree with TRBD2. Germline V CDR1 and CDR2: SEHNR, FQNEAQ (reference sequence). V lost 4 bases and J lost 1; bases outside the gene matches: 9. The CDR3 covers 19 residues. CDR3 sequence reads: CASSSPGTSGTMNTGELFF. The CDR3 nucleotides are TGTGCCAGCAGCTCCCCCGGGACTAGCGGGACGATGAACACCGGGGAGCTGTTTTTT.

The DNA of the CDR3 is TGCGCCAGCAGCCAAGTGCATAGCCCTAGAAACAATGAGCAGTTCTTC. Its translation: CASSQVHSPRNNEQFF. This chain uses TRBV4-1 with TRBJ2-1, with D hard to call. CDR3 length: 16 amino acids. With 1 base removed from V and 5 bases from J, the gap between germline ends came to 15 bases. From germline, CDR1 is MGHRA and CDR2 YSYEKL.

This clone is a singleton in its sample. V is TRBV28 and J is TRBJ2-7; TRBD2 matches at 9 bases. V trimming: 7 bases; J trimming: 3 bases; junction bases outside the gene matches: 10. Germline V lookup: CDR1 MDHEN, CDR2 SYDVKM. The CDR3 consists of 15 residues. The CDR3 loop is CASNPSGTGFYEQYF. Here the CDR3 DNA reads TGTGCCAGCAACCCTAGCGGGACCGGATTCTACGAGCAGTACTTC. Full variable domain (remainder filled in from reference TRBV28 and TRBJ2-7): DVKVTQSSRYLVKRTGEKVFLECVQDMDHENMFWYRQDPGLGLRLIYFSYDVKMKEKGDIPEGYSVSREKKERFSLILESASTNQTSMYLCASNPSGTGFYEQYFGPGTRLTVT.